This T cell receptor beta chain came from a study of blood T cell repertoires in COVID-19 (dated by TCRdb to the early 2020s). At the level of the whole study: Collaborator samples came from the United States, Italy and Spain and covered acute and convalescent phases of COVID-19. The prospective study material was composed of cDNA or gDNA derived from T cells, B-cell-depleted T cells, or PBMCs. Deeply sampled blood TCRbeta repertoires from subjects exposed to, actively infected with, or recovered from COVID-19 were included in the dataset. The repertoires were made available in a free public database intended to serve as a resource for research on the immune response to SARS-CoV-2. Samples came from the ongoing ImmuneRACE study (first 160 participants) plus 1,254 subjects from 6 global collaborators. A de-identified subject ID, COVID-19 status, age in years and sex were almost always included in the sample metadata. Where available, HLA class I and class II types were taken from metadata supplied by the sample provider and were not determined by assay-based typing.

The CDR3 measures 15 amino acids from cysteine to phenylalanine. Left in the record is the CDR3 DNA by itself, 45 bases read in frame from the first base. After removal of 7 bases from V and 0 bases from J, the junction retains 5 bases not matched to a gene. Taken from the germline V gene (reference sequence), the CDR1 and CDR2 loops are LNHDA and SQIVND. This clone was counted a few times. Which antigen it targets is not known. Base qualities were left out, and no much larger clone turns up one base away. Each collaborating institution followed its own protocols to collect whole blood in K2EDTA tubes. For TCRbeta analysis, collaborators shipped samples in one of three forms: frozen whole blood, isolated PBMCs, or DNA extracted from either of those sample types. Here is what the overall study found, with its caveats: The amount of clinical and demographic metadata varied by source and participant and was provided uncurated.

The immunoSEQ Assay, a bias-controlled multiplex PCR, was used to amplify TCRbeta CDR3 regions from genomic DNA. The paper's processing steps were these. Within the assay, amplification of reference gene primers was used to estimate how many nucleated cells each sample contained. Sequence reads were collapsed and filtered to measure the absolute abundance of every unique TCRbeta CDR3 rearrangement. For each sample, productive Simpson clonality was calculated as the square root of Simpson's diversity index across productive rearrangements. Held by TCRdb, this immuneACCESS table contains in-frame sequences only and omits some clones. Under half of the omission traces to an unresolved V gene where checked; the cause of the rest is unknown. V and J calls and clone size are given by that table; D and trimming were obtained from the DNA. The sample table lists tens of thousands of clones, around 87% of them with a count of one. The ten largest clones represent 35% to 55% of the sample.

This receptor was identified in a human donor in a cohort sampled during active COVID-19. The sample taken for sequencing was peripheral blood. The chain uses TRBV19 and TRBJ1-4; 7 central bases correspond to TRBD1. The DNA sequence reads TGTGCCAGTATTCTAGGGACAGCAACTAATGAAAAACTGTTTTTT. It codes for CASILGTATNEKLFF.